These 23 T cell receptor beta chains came from one sample sequenced in a study of cytomegalovirus exposure and HLA in healthy donors. Using immunoSEQ multiplex PCR, the repertoire was profiled, and TCRdb retains in-frame clones only, with some absent. The sample records 100,000 to 150,000 clones, about 94% being singletons. The sequencing input was PBMCs. These receptors all come from a woman aged 18-30 years in good health and CMV-seronegative.

The V call is TRBV28, the J call TRBJ1-4; the D gene is possibly TRBD1 (6 bases). The CDR3 runs 14 residues. Germline-derived CDR1 and CDR2 are MDHEN and SYDVKM. The ends were cut back, 5 bases at V and 0 bases at J, with 7 bases in the middle. CDR3 nucleotides: TGTGCCAGCAGTCCAGGGGCAACTAATGAAAAACTGTTTTTT. As protein: CASSPGATNEKLFF.

The V gene is TRBV10-3, the J gene TRBJ2-7; 10 bases match TRBD1. There are 13 residues in the CDR3. Per germline, CDR1 ENHRY and CDR2 SYGVKD. The J segment lost 2 bases and the V segment lost 11 bases, leaving 6 bases of the junction unmatched. For the CDR3, the DNA is TGTGCCTCCCGGGACAGGGGCACCTACGAGCAGTACTTC. Translating it yields CASRDRGTYEQYF.

The chain joins TRBV9 to TRBJ2-3; D uncertain. V was cut by 0 bases and J by 2 bases, with 10 bases left in between. The germline V gene encodes CDR1 SGDLS and CDR2 YYNGEE. The CDR3 length is 15 residues. The CDR3 nucleotides are TGTGCCAGCAGCGTAGACTACTCTAACACAGATACGCAGTATTTT. Translated, it gives CASSVDYSNTDTQYF.

This chain connects TRBV5-1 to TRBJ2-4; TRBD1 matches 7 bases. Losses at the gene ends were 2 bases for V and 6 bases for J; bases not matched to a gene: 5. CDR1 is SGHRS, CDR2 YFSETQ, per germline. This CDR3 has 14 amino acids. As DNA, the CDR3 is TGCGCCAGCAGCTTCGGGGACAGCCGAAACATTCAGTACTTC. This translates into CASSFGDSRNIQYF.

This chain joins TRBV7-3 and TRBJ2-1; possibly TRBD2 for D (7 bases). The germline CDR1 and CDR2 sequences are SGHTA and FQGTGA. The CDR3 loop spans 18 amino acids. V was pared by 5 bases and J by 3 bases, with 23 bases between. The CDR3 DNA sequence: TGTGCCAGCAGCCTCAACCCCCCGGGGGGCCAGCGCTACAATGAGCAGTTCTTC. Protein sequence: CASSLNPPGGQRYNEQFF.

The chain has TRBV29-1 and TRBJ2-7, with TRBD1 matching over 8 bases. After removal of 6 bases from V and 7 bases from J, the junction contained 5 bases not matched to a gene. The CDR3 covers 11 residues. CDR1 SQVTM and CDR2 ANQGSEA come from the germline V gene. The CDR3 sequence is CSVDRVGEQYF. The CDR3 nucleotides read TGCAGCGTGGACAGGGTGGGGGAGCAGTACTTC.

The chain is built from TRBV27 and TRBJ1-5, with D possibly TRBD1 on 5 matching bases. The CDR3 has 15 residues. Germline CDR1 is MNHEY and CDR2 is SMNVEV (reference sequence). The ends were cut back, 8 bases at V and 1 base at J, with 15 bases in the middle. CDR3 in amino acids: CASQKAGRSNQPQHF. Here the CDR3 DNA reads TGTGCCAGCCAGAAGGCGGGACGGAGCAATCAGCCCCAGCATTTT.

V and J are TRBV6-5 and TRBJ1-2; TRBD1 matches at 9 bases. The CDR3 contains 15 residues. The germline CDR1 and CDR2 sequences are MNHEY and SVGAGI. V gave up 2 bases and J gave up 6 bases; unmatched junction bases: 7. The CDR3 loop reads CASSYLTRDRDGYTF. In nucleotides, the CDR3 is TGTGCCAGCAGTTACCTTACTCGGGACAGGGATGGCTACACCTTC.

The CDR3 reads CASSPLAQNEQYF. CDR3 in DNA: TGTGCCAGCTCACCATTGGCCCAGAACGAGCAGTACTTC. The chain is built from TRBV18 and TRBJ2-7; no firm D call. Between the trimmed V and J ends, which lost 2 bases and 5 bases, there was a span of 10 bases. CDR3 size: 13 residues. Germline V gene data show CDR1 as KGHSH and CDR2 as LQKENI.

The rearrangement uses TRBV30 and TRBJ1-1, with 10 bases matching TRBD1. The germline V gene encodes CDR1 GTSNPN and CDR2 SVGIG (reference sequence). The length of the CDR3 is 14 residues. V trimming: 2 bases; J trimming: 4 bases; junction bases outside the gene matches: 4. The CDR3 region is CAWSSRTGGTEAFF. CDR3 DNA: TGTGCCTGGAGTTCGCGGACAGGGGGCACTGAAGCTTTCTTT. Variable domain in full (rest from reference TRBV30 and TRBJ1-1): SQTIHQWPATLVQPVGSPLSLECTVEGTSNPNLYWYRQAAGRGLQLLFYSVGIGQISSEVPQNLSASRPQDRQFILSSKKLLLSDSGFYLCAWSSRTGGTEAFFGQGTRLTVV.

This chain uses TRBV6-6 with TRBJ1-5; no firm D call. Germline V lookup: CDR1 MNHNY, CDR2 SVGAGI (reference sequence). This CDR3 has 16 amino acids. Trimming removed 3 bases from V and 1 base from J, with 13 bases in between. The DNA for the CDR3 is TGTGCCAGCAGTTATGGCGGGGATACCAGCAATCAGCCCCAGCATTTT. It codes for CASSYGGDTSNQPQHF.

V usage is TRBV9 and J usage is TRBJ2-5; tentatively, D is TRBD2 (5 bases). V was cut by 0 bases and J by 7 bases, with 13 bases left in between. This CDR3 is 14 amino acids long. CDR1 and CDR2 (germline): SGDLS, YYNGEE. CDR3 sequence: CASSVDSDLGTQYF. The CDR3 DNA reads as TGTGCCAGCAGCGTAGACTCGGACTTGGGGACCCAGTACTTC.

The chain is built from TRBV27 and TRBJ2-5; D possibly corresponds to TRBD2 (5 bases). Deletions cut 3 bases from V and 2 bases from J, with 10 bases between. The V gene's germline CDR1 is MNHEY and CDR2 SMNVEV (reference sequence). The CDR3 has 14 residues. CDR3 coding DNA: TGTGCCAGCAGTTTGAGGGCGGCTCAAGAGACCCAGTACTTC. Protein sequence: CASSLRAAQETQYF.

The V gene is TRBV5-6, the J gene TRBJ1-5; a possible D gene is TRBD1 (5 bases). V lost 4 bases to trimming and J lost 6 bases, with 17 bases between them. This CDR3 is built from 15 residues. Germline V gene sequence: CDR1 SGHDT, CDR2 YYEEEE. The CDR3 protein is CASSLGSGEGQPQHF. CDR3 sequence (DNA): TGTGCCAGCAGCCTCGGGTCGGGGGAGGGTCAGCCCCAGCATTTT.

This chain links TRBV28 with TRBJ1-5; maybe TRBD1 (5 bases). V was shortened by 6 bases and J by 2 bases, with 14 bases between the two germline ends. Germline CDR1 is MDHEN and CDR2 is SYDVKM. The length of the CDR3 is 15 residues. Written as DNA, the CDR3 is TGTGCCAGCAGGAAATTAGACAGACGCAATCAGCCCCAGCATTTT. Translated, it gives CASRKLDRRNQPQHF.

The chain recombines TRBV27 with TRBJ2-7, with TRBD2 matching 11 bases. The CDR3 loop spans 15 amino acids. Trimming cost V 6 bases and J 5 bases; bases outside gene matches: 9. In germline, CDR1 is MNHEY, CDR2 SMNVEV (reference sequence). CDR3 DNA sequence: TGTGCCAGCAGCGATGGGACTAGCGGAGTCCACGAGCAGTACTTC. Translating it yields CASSDGTSGVHEQYF.

This chain joins TRBV4-1 and TRBJ2-7; 9 positions agree with TRBD1. CDR3 size: 14 residues. The V segment lost 4 bases and the J segment 7 bases; nucleotides outside the gene matches: 8. Germline CDR1 and CDR2: MGHRA and YSYEKL. Here the CDR3 DNA reads TGCGCCAGCAGCCCGGGACAGGGAGAAGGGGAGCAGTACTTC. It encodes CASSPGQGEGEQYF.

V usage is TRBV9 and J usage is TRBJ2-1; D call uncertain. Germline CDR1 reads SGDLS; CDR2 reads YYNGEE. V lost 3 bases to trimming and J lost 9 bases, with 13 bases between them. The CDR3 spans 13 residues. CDR3 sequence (DNA): TGTGCCAGCAGCGCGGCGCTAGGTGTTGAGCAGTTCTTC. Translating it yields CASSAALGVEQFF.

The chain has TRBV5-1 and TRBJ2-1; a possible D gene is TRBD2 (5 bases). The CDR3 is 15 amino acids. Trimming cost V 4 bases and J 7 bases, with 18 bases left between them. In germline, CDR1 is SGHRS, CDR2 YFSETQ. The CDR3 DNA reads as TGCGCCAGCAGCCCGATTGCGGGCGCGAGGAATGAGCAGTTCTTC. It encodes CASSPIAGARNEQFF.

This rearrangement joins TRBV6-6 to TRBJ2-1; 13 nucleotides align to TRBD2. CDR3 length: 15 residues. V dropped 6 bases and J dropped 5; count of bases not matched to a gene: 4. Per germline, CDR1 MNHNY and CDR2 SVGAGI (reference sequence). This chain's CDR3 is CASRQLAGGDNEQFF. The CDR3, as DNA: TGTGCCAGCAGACAACTAGCGGGGGGGGACAATGAGCAGTTCTTC.

The chain is built from TRBV2 and TRBJ2-3, with a possible D match to TRBD2 (5 bases). V gave up 2 bases and J gave up 3 bases, with 12 bases separating them. Germline loops: CDR1 SNHLY, CDR2 FYNNEI. This CDR3 is built from 15 residues. CDR3 amino acids: CASSERGPPTDTQYF. The DNA for the CDR3 is TGTGCCAGCAGTGAAAGAGGGCCTCCTACAGATACGCAGTATTTT.

This chain uses TRBV6-6 with TRBJ2-7, with D perhaps TRBD1 (5 bases). The CDR3 is 14 amino acids. The V gene lost 4 bases and the J gene lost 0 bases, with 10 bases spanning the gap. Germline V CDR1 and CDR2: MNHNY, SVGAGI (reference sequence). CDR3 loop: CASSSKTASYEQYF. In DNA, the CDR3 is TGTGCCAGCAGTTCCAAGACAGCCTCCTACGAGCAGTACTTC.

The chain carries TRBV29-1 and TRBJ2-2; 12 positions agree with TRBD2. This CDR3 region has 13 residues. Germline V CDR1 and CDR2: SQVTM, ANQGSEA. The V segment lost 7 bases and the J segment 5 bases; nucleotides outside the gene matches: 2. DNA for the CDR3: TGCAGCGGAACTAGCGGGAGGACCGGGGAGCTGTTTTTT. Translated: CSGTSGRTGELFF.